These 21 T cell receptor beta chains share one sample of origin, sequenced in a study of long-term antiretroviral therapy in people with HIV. Version v3.0 of the immunoSEQ assay ran at survey level. Only in-frame clones appear in the TCRdb table, and some are missing; sequencing was by immunoSEQ multiplex PCR. The repertoire holds some 27,000 clones, with 70% to 85% as singletons. Specimen: unsorted PBMCs, collected 3 years after starting antiretroviral therapy. These TCRs come from a man in his forties with HIV.

V usage is TRBV11-3 and J usage is TRBJ1-1; 8 nucleotides align to TRBD1. This CDR3 has 14 amino acids. The V gene end was trimmed by 8 bases and the J gene end by 4 bases; junction bases not matched to a gene: 9. CDR1 SGHNT and CDR2 YENEEA come from the germline V gene. CDR3: CASSKLQGVTEAFF. CDR3 nucleotides: TGTGCCAGCTCCAAGCTACAGGGGGTCACTGAAGCTTTCTTT.

V is TRBV28 and J is TRBJ1-2; TRBD1 matches at 10 bases. The V segment lost 6 bases and the J segment 1 base; nucleotides outside the gene matches: 8. This CDR3 contains 16 residues. Germline CDR1 is MDHEN and CDR2 is SYDVKM. In nucleotides, the CDR3 is TGTGCCAGCAGCATAGACAGGGGGCTAAGTAACTATGGCTACACCTTC. Translating gives CASSIDRGLSNYGYTF.

This clone appeared a single time. The chain employs TRBV9 and TRBJ2-1; 10 bases are a match to TRBD2. The CDR3 is made up of 16 amino acids. V lost 7 bases to trimming and J lost 0 bases; unmatched junction nucleotides: 7. Germline V gene data show CDR1 as SGDLS and CDR2 as YYNGEE. The CDR3 bases are TGTGCCAGCGGTGGACTAGCGGTCAGCTCCTACAATGAGCAGTTCTTC. As protein: CASGGLAVSSYNEQFF.

This chain uses TRBV5-6 with TRBJ2-1; TRBD2 matches 8 bases. The CDR3 has 15 residues. The J segment lost 7 bases and the V segment lost 0 bases, leaving 6 bases of the junction unmatched. Germline CDR1 reads SGHDT; CDR2 reads YYEEEE. The CDR3 DNA reads TGTGCCAGCAGCTTGGTTGCGGGGGGCTTAAATGAGCAGTTCTTC. Protein sequence: CASSLVAGGLNEQFF.

The J gene is TRBJ2-2, the V gene TRBV4-1; a possible D gene is TRBD1 (6 bases). The germline V and J ends were trimmed by 4 bases and 7 bases, with 10 bases remaining between them. CDR1 is MGHRA, CDR2 YSYEKL, per germline. The CDR3 runs to 13 residues. The CDR3 loop is CASSLNRVGELFF. The CDR3 nucleotides are TGCGCCAGCAGCCTCAACAGGGTCGGGGAGCTGTTTTTT.

The genes are TRBV6-5 and TRBJ2-7; 7 nucleotides line up with TRBD2. V lost 6 bases and J lost 0; bases outside the gene matches: 8. The CDR3 consists of 15 residues. Germline V gives CDR1 MNHEY, CDR2 SVGAGI. CDR3 sequence: CASRMSGVRSYEQYF. DNA for the CDR3: TGTGCCAGCAGAATGAGCGGGGTCCGCTCCTACGAGCAGTACTTC.

The gene calls are TRBV6-5 and TRBJ2-3, with D maybe TRBD2 (5 bases). The CDR3 consists of 15 residues. Germline V lookup: CDR1 MNHEY, CDR2 SVGAGI. Trimming took off 5 bases at V and 1 base at J, with 13 bases between the two ends. CDR3 in amino acids: CASSNRGWGTDTQYF. For the CDR3, the DNA is TGTGCCAGCAGTAACCGAGGGTGGGGCACAGATACGCAGTATTTT.

The chain is built from TRBV9 and TRBJ1-2; D is uncertain. From germline, CDR1 is SGDLS and CDR2 YYNGEE. This CDR3 is 14 amino acids long. V was pared by 4 bases and J by 3 bases, with 13 bases between. The CDR3 DNA follows: TGTGCCAGCAGCTTAATGGACGGATACTATGGCTACACCTTC. Residues: CASSLMDGYYGYTF.

This chain joins TRBV4-2 and TRBJ2-7; D unresolved. V was shortened by 1 base and J by 0 bases, with 13 bases between the two germline ends. The length of the CDR3 is 16 residues. The germline V gene has CDR1 LGHNA and CDR2 YNFKEQ. This CDR3 reads CASSQVWTDSSYEQYF. In DNA, the CDR3 is TGTGCCAGCAGCCAAGTATGGACGGATAGCTCCTACGAGCAGTACTTC.

The chain uses TRBV29-1 and TRBJ2-3; D remains ambiguous. The CDR3 runs to 13 residues. V gave up 3 bases and J gave up 2 bases, with 9 bases separating them. Germline V gene sequence: CDR1 SQVTM, CDR2 ANQGSEA. The CDR3 bases are TGCAGCGTTGATGAAGAGACCACAGATACGCAGTATTTT. Protein sequence: CSVDEETTDTQYF.

This clone was seen more than once but under ten times. The chain recombines TRBV2 with TRBJ1-6; 8 nucleotides align to TRBD1. CDR1 is SNHLY and CDR2 is FYNNEI in the germline V gene. V lost 5 bases and J lost 10; bases outside the gene matches: 4. CDR3 size: 13 residues. CDR3 amino acids: CASSRDRGSPLHF. The CDR3 nucleotides are TGTGCCAGCAGTCGAGACAGGGGCTCACCCCTCCACTTT.

The V call is TRBV6-5, the J call TRBJ1-2, with D uncertain. Germline values: CDR1 MNHEY, CDR2 SVGAGI. V was shortened by 2 bases and J by 2 bases, with 6 bases between the two germline ends. This CDR3 spans 13 amino acids. Here the CDR3 reads CASSYAENYGYTF. As DNA, the CDR3 is TGTGCCAGCAGTTACGCAGAAAACTATGGCTACACCTTC.

The chain joins TRBV29-1 to TRBJ1-4, with TRBD1 matching 8 bases. Germline values: CDR1 SQVTM, CDR2 ANQGSEA. The CDR3 is 14 residues long. The trim removed 1 base at V and 6 bases at J, leaving 4 bases unmatched. This CDR3 reads CSVEVRGQDEKLFF. The CDR3 DNA follows: TGCAGCGTTGAAGTCAGGGGGCAGGATGAAAAACTGTTTTTT.

The chain uses TRBV19 and TRBJ2-7; D unclear. Trimming pared 3 bases from V and 0 bases from J, leaving 9 bases between. The germline gives CDR1 LNHDA, CDR2 SQIVND (reference sequence). This CDR3 comprises 14 residues. The CDR3: CASSIGRASYEQYF. In DNA form, the CDR3 reads TGTGCCAGTAGTATTGGCAGAGCCTCCTACGAGCAGTACTTC. The whole variable domain, remainder taken from reference TRBV19 and TRBJ2-7, is DGGITQSPKYLFRKEGQNVTLSCEQNLNHDAMYWYRQDPGQGLRLIYYSQIVNDFQKGDIAEGYSVSREKKESFPLTVTSAQKNPTAFYLCASSIGRASYEQYFGPGTRLTVT.

This rearrangement joins TRBV28 to TRBJ2-7, with D possibly TRBD1 on 6 matching bases. Germline lookup yields CDR1 MDHEN and CDR2 SYDVKM. This CDR3 spans 14 amino acids. The V gene lost 3 bases and the J gene lost 6 bases, with 15 bases spanning the gap. The CDR3 DNA follows: TGTGCCAGCAGTTTGGGCACAGGGATGGGCGAGCAGTACTTC. Translating it yields CASSLGTGMGEQYF. The variable domain in full, with the rest retrieved from reference TRBV28 and TRBJ2-7, is DVKVTQSSRYLVKRTGEKVFLECVQDMDHENMFWYRQDPGLGLRLIYFSYDVKMKEKGDIPEGYSVSREKKERFSLILESASTNQTSMYLCASSLGTGMGEQYFGPGTRLTVT.

The V and J genes are TRBV2 and TRBJ2-3, with D perhaps given as TRBD1 or TRBD2 (5 bases each). Trimming removed 4 bases at V and 2 bases at J, with 10 bases between. There are 14 residues in the CDR3. The germline CDR1 and CDR2 sequences are SNHLY and FYNNEI. CDR3 protein: CASSGDGPTDTQYF. CDR3 coding DNA: TGTGCCAGCAGTGGGGACGGACCCACAGATACGCAGTATTTT.

This rearrangement joins TRBV6-6 to TRBJ1-4; D may be TRBD1 (5 bases). This CDR3 contains 13 residues. Germline values: CDR1 MNHNY, CDR2 SVGAGI (reference sequence). V shed 7 bases and J shed 4 bases, with 10 bases lying between them. The CDR3 sequence is CASTPGLNEKLFF. As DNA, the CDR3 is TGTGCCAGCACCCCGGGGCTTAATGAAAAACTGTTTTTT.

The gene calls are TRBV7-9 and TRBJ2-3; no clear D. This CDR3 contains 10 residues. The V gene lost 9 bases and the J gene lost 6 bases, with 7 bases spanning the gap. CDR1 SEHNR and CDR2 FQNEAQ come from the germline V gene (reference sequence). The CDR3 loop reads CASIQDTQYF. The CDR3 DNA reads as TGTGCCAGTATCCAGGATACGCAGTATTTT.

This clone was found once. This chain connects TRBV4-1 to TRBJ1-5; tentative D call: TRBD1 (5 bases). V shed 4 bases and J shed 0 bases, with 10 bases lying between them. This CDR3 spans 15 amino acids. Germline assignment: CDR1 MGHRA and CDR2 YSYEKL. The CDR3 nucleotides are TGCGCCAGCAGCCTAGCCCAGGGTAGCAATCAGCCCCAGCATTTT. Encoded protein: CASSLAQGSNQPQHF.

The table lists this clone with a count of one. This chain uses TRBV11-2 with TRBJ2-5, with TRBD1 matching 7 bases. The CDR3 loop spans 15 amino acids. The germline gives CDR1 SGHAT, CDR2 FQNNGV. V was pared by 4 bases and J by 2 bases, with 7 bases of the junction left unmatched. This CDR3 is CASSSETGKQETQYF. The CDR3 DNA follows: TGTGCCAGCAGCTCAGAGACAGGGAAACAAGAGACCCAGTACTTC.

V is TRBV6-5 and J is TRBJ2-2; TRBD1 matches at 11 bases. CDR3 length equals 14 residues. Germline V gene lookup returns CDR1 MNHEY and CDR2 SVGAGI. The ends lost 5 bases at V and 6 bases at J; junction bases unmatched: 2. The DNA of the CDR3 is TGTGCCAGCAGTACGGGACAGGGGGCCGGGGAGCTGTTTTTT. This gives the protein CASSTGQGAGELFF.